The clone carrying this TCR beta chain turned up a few times. Researchers ran the PCR with 60 Vbeta and 13 Jbeta primers. The protocol was immunoSEQ multiplex PCR, while the TCRdb copy is restricted to in-frame clones and leaves out a portion. Of 150,000 to 200,000 clones in the sample, over 70% were seen once. The data belong to a study of cytomegalovirus exposure and HLA in healthy donors. Germline CDR1 is LGHNT and CDR2 is FRNRAP. V shed 8 bases and J 7 bases; nucleotides not matched to a gene: 15. The CDR3 spans 17 residues. V gene TRBV12-5 combines with J gene TRBJ2-1; the match to TRBD2 covers 12 bases. The sequenced sample was PBMCs. The TCR was taken from a woman under 30 in good health and CMV-seropositive. The CDR3 loop reads CASSPGGTSGPGNEQFF. CDR3 nucleotides: TGTGCTAGTAGTCCAGGCGGGACTAGCGGGCCGGGGAATGAGCAGTTCTTC.